This T cell receptor (beta chain) was identified in a study of response to subunit inactivated influenza vaccine. TCRdb analysed the RT-PCR reads with MiXCR anew, one entry per CDR3 protein. The sample has some 150,000 distinct CDR3 sequences, about 12% seen once. This clonotype was found a few times. Germline-derived CDR1 and CDR2 are SGHAT and FQDESV (reference sequence). This CDR3 has 18 amino acids. V dropped 2 bases and J dropped 3; count of bases not matched to a gene: 14. These data were also filed under a second study, of T cells expressing NK-cell markers. From that paper: What made the TCR beta cDNA was 5'RACE template switching with UMIs. Researchers got TCR beta repertoires out of sorted CD3+CD56+NKG2C+, CD3+CD56+NKG2C- and CD3+CD56-NKG2C+ T cells. The leading position in the CD3+CD56-NKG2C+ fraction of several donors also went to these clonotypes.

The chain employs TRBV11-1 and TRBJ1-1; 8 bases fit TRBD1. The sequence was collected from a man aged 45 to 65 who received an inactivated influenza vaccine. This sample comprised CD8+ T cells sorted from PBMCs, obtained 12 days after vaccination. CDR3 amino acids: CASSLFSTGGTRYTEAFF. CDR3 DNA: TGTGCCAGCAGCTTATTCTCAACAGGGGGAACACGGTACACTGAAGCTTTCTTT.